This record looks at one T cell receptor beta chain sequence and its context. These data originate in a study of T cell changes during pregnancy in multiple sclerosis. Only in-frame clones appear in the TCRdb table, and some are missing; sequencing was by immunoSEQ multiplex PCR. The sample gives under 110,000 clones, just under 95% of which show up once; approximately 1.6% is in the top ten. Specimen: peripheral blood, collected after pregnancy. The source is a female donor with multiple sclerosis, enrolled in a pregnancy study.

The CDR3 nucleotides are TGCGCCAGCAGCTTCTACCCGGGACTAGCGGGCCCCTCTGGGGCCAACGTCCTGACTTTC. The encoded protein is CASSFYPGLAGPSGANVLTF. The rearrangement uses TRBV5-1 and TRBJ2-6; 12 positions match TRBD2. Germline loops: CDR1 SGHRS, CDR2 YFSETQ. Unmatched junction bases numbered 9, after V lost 2 bases and J lost 0 bases. This CDR3 comprises 20 residues.